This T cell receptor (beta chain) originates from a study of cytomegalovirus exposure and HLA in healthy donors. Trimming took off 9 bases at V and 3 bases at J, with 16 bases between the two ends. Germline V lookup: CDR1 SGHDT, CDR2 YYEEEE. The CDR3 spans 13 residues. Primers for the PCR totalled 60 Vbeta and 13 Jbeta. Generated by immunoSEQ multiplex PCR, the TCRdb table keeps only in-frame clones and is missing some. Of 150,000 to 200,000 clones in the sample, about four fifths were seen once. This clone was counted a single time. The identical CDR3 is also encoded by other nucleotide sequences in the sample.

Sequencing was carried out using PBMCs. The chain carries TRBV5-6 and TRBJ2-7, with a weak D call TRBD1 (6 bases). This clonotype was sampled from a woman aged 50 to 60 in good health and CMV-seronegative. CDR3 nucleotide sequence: TGTGCCACCTCCGAAGGACAGTTCTACGAGCAGTACTTC. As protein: CATSEGQFYEQYF.